Given below is one TCR beta chain in context. The data originate from a study of control samples from healthy donors and cancer patients. Measured with immunoSEQ multiplex PCR; TCRdb has only the in-frame clones, and not every one. The table lists about 200,000 clones, around 93% of them singletons, with 1.5% to 2% in the top ten. The specimen sequenced was blood. This sequence originates from a man between 25 and 39 years old in good health.

The CDR3 region has the DNA TGTGCCACATCAGTCGGGCCCCAGTACTTC. Protein product: CATSVGPQYF. This rearrangement joins TRBV2 to TRBJ2-7; unclear D gene. This CDR3 has 10 amino acids. Germline values: CDR1 SNHLY, CDR2 FYNNEI. Trimming cost V 10 bases and J 10 bases, with 14 bases left between them.